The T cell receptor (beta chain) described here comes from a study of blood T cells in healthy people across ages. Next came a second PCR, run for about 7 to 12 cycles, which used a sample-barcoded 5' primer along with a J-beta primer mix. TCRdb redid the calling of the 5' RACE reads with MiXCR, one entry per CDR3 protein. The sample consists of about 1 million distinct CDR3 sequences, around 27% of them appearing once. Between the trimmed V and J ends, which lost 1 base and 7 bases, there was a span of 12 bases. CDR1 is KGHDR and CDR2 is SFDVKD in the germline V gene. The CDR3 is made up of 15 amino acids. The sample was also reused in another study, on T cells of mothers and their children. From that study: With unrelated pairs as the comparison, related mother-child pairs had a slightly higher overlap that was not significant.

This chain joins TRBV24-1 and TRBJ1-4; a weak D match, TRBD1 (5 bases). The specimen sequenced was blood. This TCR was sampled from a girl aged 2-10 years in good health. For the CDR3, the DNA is TGTGCCACCAGTGATTTTCGGCAGGGTGGTGAAAAACTGTTTTTT. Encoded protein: CATSDFRQGGEKLFF.